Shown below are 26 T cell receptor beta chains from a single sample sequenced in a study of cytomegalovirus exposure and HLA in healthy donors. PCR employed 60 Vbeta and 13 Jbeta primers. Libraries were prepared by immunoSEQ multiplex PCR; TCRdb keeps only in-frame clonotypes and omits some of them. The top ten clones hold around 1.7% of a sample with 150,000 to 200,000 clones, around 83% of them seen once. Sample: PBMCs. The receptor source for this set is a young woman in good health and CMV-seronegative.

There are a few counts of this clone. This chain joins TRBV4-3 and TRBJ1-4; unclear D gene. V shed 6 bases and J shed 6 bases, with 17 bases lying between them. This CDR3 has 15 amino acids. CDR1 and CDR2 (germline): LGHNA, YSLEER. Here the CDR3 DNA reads TGCGCCAGCAGGACCCTGAGGGAGGACGATGAAAAACTGTTTTTT. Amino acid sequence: CASRTLREDDEKLFF.

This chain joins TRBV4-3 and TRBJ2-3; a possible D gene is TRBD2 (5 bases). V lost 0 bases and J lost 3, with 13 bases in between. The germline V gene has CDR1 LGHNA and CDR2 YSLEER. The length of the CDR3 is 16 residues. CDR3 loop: CASSQERGSMTDTQYF. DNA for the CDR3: TGCGCCAGCAGCCAAGAACGAGGGAGTATGACAGATACGCAGTATTTT.

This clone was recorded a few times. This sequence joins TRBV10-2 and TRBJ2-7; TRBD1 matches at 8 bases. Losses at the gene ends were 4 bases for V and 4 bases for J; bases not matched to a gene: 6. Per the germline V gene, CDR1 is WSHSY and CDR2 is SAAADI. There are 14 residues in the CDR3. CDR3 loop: CASSGGTGPYEQYV. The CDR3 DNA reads TGCGCCAGCAGTGGGGGGACAGGACCTTACGAGCAGTACGTC.

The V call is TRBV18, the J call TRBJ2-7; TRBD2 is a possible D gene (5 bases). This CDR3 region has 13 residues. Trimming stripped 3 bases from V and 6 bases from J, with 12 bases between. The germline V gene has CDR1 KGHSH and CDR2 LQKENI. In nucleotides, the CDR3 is TGTGCCAGCTCACCCAACGGAGGTCGCGAGCAGTACGTC. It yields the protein CASSPNGGREQYV.

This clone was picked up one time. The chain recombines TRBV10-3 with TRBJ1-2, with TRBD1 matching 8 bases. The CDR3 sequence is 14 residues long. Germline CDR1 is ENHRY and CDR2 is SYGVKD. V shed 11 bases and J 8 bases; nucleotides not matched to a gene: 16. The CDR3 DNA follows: TGTGCCGTTTCCGGGACAGGCCTTTCGGGAGGCTACACCTTC. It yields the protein CAVSGTGLSGGYTF.

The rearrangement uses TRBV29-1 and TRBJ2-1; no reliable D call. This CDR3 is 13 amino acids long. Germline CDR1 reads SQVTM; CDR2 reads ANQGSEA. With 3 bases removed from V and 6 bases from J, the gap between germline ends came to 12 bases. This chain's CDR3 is CSVDLSSANEQFF. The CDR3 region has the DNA TGCAGCGTTGACCTCTCCAGCGCCAATGAGCAGTTCTTC.

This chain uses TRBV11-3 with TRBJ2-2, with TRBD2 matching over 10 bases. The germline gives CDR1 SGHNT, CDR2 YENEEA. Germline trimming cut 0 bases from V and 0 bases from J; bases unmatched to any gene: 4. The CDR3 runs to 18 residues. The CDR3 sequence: CASSLELTSGPNTGELFF. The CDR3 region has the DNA TGTGCCAGCAGCTTAGAGTTGACTAGCGGGCCGAACACCGGGGAGCTGTTTTTT.

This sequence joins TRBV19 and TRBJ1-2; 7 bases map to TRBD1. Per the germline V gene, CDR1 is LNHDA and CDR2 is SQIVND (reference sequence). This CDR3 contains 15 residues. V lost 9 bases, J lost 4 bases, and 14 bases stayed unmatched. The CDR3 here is CASAWKGGNSYGYTF. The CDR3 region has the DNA TGTGCCAGCGCTTGGAAAGGGGGCAACAGCTATGGCTACACCTTC.

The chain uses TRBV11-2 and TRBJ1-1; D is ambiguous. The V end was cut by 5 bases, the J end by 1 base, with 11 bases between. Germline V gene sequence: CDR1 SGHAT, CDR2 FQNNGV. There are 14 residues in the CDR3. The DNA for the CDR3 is TGTGCCAGCAGCCATGAGACACCGAACACTGAAGCTTTCTTT. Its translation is CASSHETPNTEAFF. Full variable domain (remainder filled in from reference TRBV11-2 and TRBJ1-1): EAGVAQSPRYKIIEKRQSVAFWCNPISGHATLYWYQQILGQGPKLLIQFQNNGVVDDSQLPKDRFSAERLKGVDSTLKIQPAKLEDSAVYLCASSHETPNTEAFFGQGTRLTVV.

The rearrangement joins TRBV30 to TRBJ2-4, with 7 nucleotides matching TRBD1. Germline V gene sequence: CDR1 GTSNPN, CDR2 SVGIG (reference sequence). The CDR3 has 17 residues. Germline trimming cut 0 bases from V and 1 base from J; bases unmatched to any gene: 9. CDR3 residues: CAWSVPVPRGAKNIQYF. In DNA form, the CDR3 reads TGTGCCTGGAGTGTACCCGTTCCCAGGGGGGCCAAAAACATTCAGTACTTC.

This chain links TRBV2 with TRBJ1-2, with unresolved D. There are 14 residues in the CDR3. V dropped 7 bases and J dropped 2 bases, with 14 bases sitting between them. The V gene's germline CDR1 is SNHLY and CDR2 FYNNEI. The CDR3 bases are TGTGCCAGCAACCCAAGAGCTAGCAACTATGGCTACACCTTC. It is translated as CASNPRASNYGYTF. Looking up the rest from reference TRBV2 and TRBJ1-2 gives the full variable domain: EPEVTQTPSHQVTQMGQEVILRCVPISNHLYFYWYRQILGQKVEFLVSFYNNEISEKSEIFDDQFSVERPDGSNFTLKIRSTKLEDSAMYFCASNPRASNYGYTFGSGTRLTVV.

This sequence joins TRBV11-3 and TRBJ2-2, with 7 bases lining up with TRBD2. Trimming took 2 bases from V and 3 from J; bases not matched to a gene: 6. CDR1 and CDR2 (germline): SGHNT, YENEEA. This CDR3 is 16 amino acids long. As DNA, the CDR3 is TGTGCCAGCAGCTTACCGCTAGCGGACTACACCGGGGAGCTGTTTTTT. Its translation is CASSLPLADYTGELFF.

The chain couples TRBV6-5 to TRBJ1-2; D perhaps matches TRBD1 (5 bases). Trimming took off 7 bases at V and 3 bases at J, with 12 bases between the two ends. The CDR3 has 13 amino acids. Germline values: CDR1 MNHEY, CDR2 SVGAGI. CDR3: CASTKRRDYGYTF. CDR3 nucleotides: TGTGCCAGCACCAAACGCAGGGACTATGGCTACACCTTC.

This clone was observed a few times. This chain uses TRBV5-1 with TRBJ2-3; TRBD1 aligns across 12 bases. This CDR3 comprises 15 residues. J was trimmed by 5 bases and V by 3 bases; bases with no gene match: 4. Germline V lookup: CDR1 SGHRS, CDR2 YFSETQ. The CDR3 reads CASSSGQGAQDTQYF. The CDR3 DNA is TGCGCCAGCAGCTCGGGACAGGGGGCCCAAGATACGCAGTATTTT.

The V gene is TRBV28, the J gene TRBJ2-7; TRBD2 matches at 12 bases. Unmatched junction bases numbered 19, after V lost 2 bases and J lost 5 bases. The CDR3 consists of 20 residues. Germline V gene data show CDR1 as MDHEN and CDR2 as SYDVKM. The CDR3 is CASSLSTWREFRTSGDEQYF. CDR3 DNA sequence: TGTGCCAGCAGTTTAAGTACGTGGAGAGAGTTTAGGACTAGCGGGGACGAGCAGTACTTC.

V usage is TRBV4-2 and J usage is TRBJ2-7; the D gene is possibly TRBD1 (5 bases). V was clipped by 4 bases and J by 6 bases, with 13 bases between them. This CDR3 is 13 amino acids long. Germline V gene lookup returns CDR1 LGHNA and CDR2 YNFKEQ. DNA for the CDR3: TGTGCCAGCAGCCGGTCACAGGTTGTCGAGCAGTACTTC. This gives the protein CASSRSQVVEQYF.

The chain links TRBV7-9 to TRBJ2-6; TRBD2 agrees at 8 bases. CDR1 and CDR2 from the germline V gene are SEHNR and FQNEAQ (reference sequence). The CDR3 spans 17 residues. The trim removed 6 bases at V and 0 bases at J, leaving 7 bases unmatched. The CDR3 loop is CASRTSGTSSGANVLTF. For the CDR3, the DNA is TGTGCCAGCAGAACATCGGGGACTAGCTCTGGGGCCAACGTCCTGACTTTC.

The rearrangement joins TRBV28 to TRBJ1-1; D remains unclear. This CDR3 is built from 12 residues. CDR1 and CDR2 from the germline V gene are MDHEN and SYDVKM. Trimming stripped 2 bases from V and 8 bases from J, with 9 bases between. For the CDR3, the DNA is TGTGCCAGCAGTTTAGGGCAGGTGGAAGCTTTCTTT. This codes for CASSLGQVEAFF.

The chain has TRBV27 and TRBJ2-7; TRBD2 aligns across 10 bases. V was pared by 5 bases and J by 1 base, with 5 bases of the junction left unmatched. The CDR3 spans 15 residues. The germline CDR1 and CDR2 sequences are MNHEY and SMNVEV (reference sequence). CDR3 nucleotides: TGTGCCAGCAGTCGCAGTAGCGGGGGGTCCTACGAGCAGTACTTC. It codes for CASSRSSGGSYEQYF.

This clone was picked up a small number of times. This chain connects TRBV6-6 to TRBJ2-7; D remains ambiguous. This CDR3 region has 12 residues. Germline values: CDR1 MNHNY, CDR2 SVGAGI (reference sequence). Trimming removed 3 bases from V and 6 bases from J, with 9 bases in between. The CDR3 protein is CASSYGISEQYV. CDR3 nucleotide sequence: TGTGCCAGCAGTTATGGTATCAGCGAGCAGTACGTC.

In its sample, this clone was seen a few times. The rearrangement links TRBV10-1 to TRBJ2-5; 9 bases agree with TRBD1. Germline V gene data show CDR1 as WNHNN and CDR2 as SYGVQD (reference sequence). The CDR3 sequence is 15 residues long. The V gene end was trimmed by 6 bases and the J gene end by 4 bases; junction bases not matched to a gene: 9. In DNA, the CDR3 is TGCGCCAGCAGCGAGGGGACAGGGAGAGGAGAGACCCAGTACTTC. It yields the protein CASSEGTGRGETQYF.

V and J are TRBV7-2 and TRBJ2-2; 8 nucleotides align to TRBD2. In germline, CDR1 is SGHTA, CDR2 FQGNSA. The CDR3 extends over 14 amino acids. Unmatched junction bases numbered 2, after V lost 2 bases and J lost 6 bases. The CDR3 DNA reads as TGTGCCAGCAGCTTAAGCGGGAGTCCCGGGGAGCTGTTTTTT. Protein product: CASSLSGSPGELFF.

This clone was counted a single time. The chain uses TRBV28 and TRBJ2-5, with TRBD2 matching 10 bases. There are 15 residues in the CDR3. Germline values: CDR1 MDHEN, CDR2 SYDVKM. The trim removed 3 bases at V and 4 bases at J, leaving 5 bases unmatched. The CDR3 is CASSFSSGSLETQYF. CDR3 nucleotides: TGTGCCAGCAGTTTTTCTAGCGGGAGCTTAGAGACCCAGTACTTC.

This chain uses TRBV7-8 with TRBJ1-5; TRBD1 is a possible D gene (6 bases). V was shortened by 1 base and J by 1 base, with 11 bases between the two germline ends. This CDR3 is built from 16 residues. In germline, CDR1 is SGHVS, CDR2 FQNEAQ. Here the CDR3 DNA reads TGTGCCAGCAGCTTAGTCAGGGGCGGGAGCAATCAGCCCCAGCATTTT. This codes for CASSLVRGGSNQPQHF.

The CDR3 spells CSAYPRENTEAFF. The CDR3 DNA sequence: TGCAGCGCCTACCCCAGGGAAAACACTGAAGCTTTCTTT. The rearrangement joins TRBV29-1 to TRBJ1-1, with D possibly being TRBD1 (5 bases). The V and J ends lost 7 bases and 2 bases respectively, with 14 bases between them. The germline V gene has CDR1 SQVTM and CDR2 ANQGSEA. This CDR3 comprises 13 residues.

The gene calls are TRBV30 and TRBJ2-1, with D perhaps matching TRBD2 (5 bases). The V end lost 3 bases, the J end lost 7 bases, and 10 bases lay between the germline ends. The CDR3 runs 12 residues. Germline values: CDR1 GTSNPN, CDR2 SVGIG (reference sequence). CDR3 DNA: TGTGCCTGGAGCCAAGCGGAGAATGAGCAGTTCTTC. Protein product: CAWSQAENEQFF.